Shown below are 28 T cell receptor beta chains from a single sample sequenced in a study of STAT5B mutations in CD4+ large granular lymphocyte leukemia. TCRdb keeps only in-frame clones here, not all; method: immunoSEQ multiplex PCR. The sample holds about 31,000 clones; roughly nine tenths are singletons and the top ten take approximately 0.41%. Sequencing was done on a sample of CD4+ T cells from blood buffy coats. The receptors were sampled from a human donor in good health.

The DNA of the CDR3 is TGTGCCAGCAGTTTATGGGGGGGGGTTAACTATGGCTACACCTTC. Translation gives CASSLWGGVNYGYTF. J is TRBJ1-2 and V is TRBV27, with a weak D call TRBD1 (5 bases). The CDR3 has 15 residues. V was clipped by 1 base and J by 1 base, with 10 bases between them. Germline V CDR1 and CDR2: MNHEY, SMNVEV (reference sequence).

The chain has TRBV9 and TRBJ2-3, with a possible D match to TRBD2 (7 bases). The CDR3 spans 17 residues. Per the germline V gene, CDR1 is SGDLS and CDR2 is YYNGEE. V lost 3 bases and J lost 4, with 21 bases in between. This CDR3 reads CASSEGASGQSSDTQYF. The CDR3 bases are TGTGCCAGCAGCGAGGGAGCTAGCGGACAGAGTTCAGATACGCAGTATTTT.

This rearrangement joins TRBV7-8 to TRBJ1-1; 9 nucleotides match TRBD1. The germline CDR1 and CDR2 sequences are SGHVS and FQNEAQ. The V gene end was trimmed by 5 bases and the J gene end by 5 bases; junction bases not matched to a gene: 12. There are 16 residues in the CDR3. The CDR3 here is CASSTPYRGRGTEAFF. DNA of the CDR3: TGTGCCAGCAGCACACCATACAGGGGGCGCGGAACTGAAGCTTTCTTT.

The chain's CDR3 is CASRGSFGQDEKLFF. For the CDR3, the DNA is TGTGCCAGCAGGGGGTCGTTCGGACAAGACGAAAAACTGTTTTTT. The J gene is TRBJ1-4, the V gene TRBV28; tentatively, D is TRBD1 (5 bases). Trimming took off 6 bases at V and 8 bases at J, with 19 bases between the two ends. CDR3 length equals 15 residues. CDR1 is MDHEN and CDR2 is SYDVKM in the germline V gene.

The chain has TRBV6-1 and TRBJ1-3; no reliable D call. The V gene lost 3 bases and the J gene lost 0 bases, with 12 bases spanning the gap. This CDR3 comprises 16 residues. CDR1 is MNHNS, CDR2 SASEGT, per germline. CDR3 bases: TGTGCCAGCAGTGAGGTACGGTCCTCCTCTGGAAACACCATATATTTT. Translating gives CASSEVRSSSGNTIYF.

The chain employs TRBV7-9 and TRBJ2-5; D may be TRBD2 (5 bases). The germline CDR1 and CDR2 sequences are SEHNR and FQNEAQ (reference sequence). V was clipped by 5 bases and J by 11 bases, with 15 bases between them. The CDR3 consists of 12 residues. For the CDR3, the DNA is TGTGCCAGCAGCCTTCTAGGTTGGGAGCAGTACTTC. The encoded protein is CASSLLGWEQYF.

The J gene is TRBJ2-3, the V gene TRBV4-2; the match to TRBD1 covers 7 bases. This CDR3 has 16 residues. Trimming cost V 2 bases and J 2 bases; bases outside gene matches: 7. CDR1 is LGHNA and CDR2 is YNFKEQ in the germline V gene. CDR3 coding DNA: TGTGCCAGCAGCCAATCTCCGGGACAGCTCACAGATACGCAGTATTTT. Translation gives CASSQSPGQLTDTQYF.

The chain carries TRBV7-2 and TRBJ2-2, with TRBD2 matching 9 bases. The CDR3 is made up of 16 amino acids. V was pared by 1 base and J by 3 bases, with 3 bases of the junction left unmatched. Looked up from germline, CDR1 is SGHTA and CDR2 is FQGNSA. DNA of the CDR3: TGTGCCAGCAGCTTAGTACTAGCGGGCTACACCGGGGAGCTGTTTTTT. Amino acid sequence: CASSLVLAGYTGELFF.

The chain has TRBV4-1 and TRBJ1-5, with D unresolved. Germline CDR1 reads MGHRA; CDR2 reads YSYEKL. The CDR3 consists of 13 residues. V lost 4 bases and J lost 3, with 7 bases in between. CDR3 sequence reads: CASSLETNQPQHF. DNA for the CDR3: TGCGCCAGCAGCCTTGAGACCAATCAGCCCCAGCATTTT.

The CDR3 DNA is TGCGCCAGCAGCTGGCCCGCTACTAGCGTATACAATGAGCAGTTCTTC. Encoded protein: CASSWPATSVYNEQFF. J is TRBJ2-1 and V is TRBV5-1; TRBD2 matches at 7 bases. J gave up 4 bases and V 3 bases, and 10 bases lay outside the gene matches. This CDR3 has 16 amino acids. Germline assignment: CDR1 SGHRS and CDR2 YFSETQ.

The DNA for the CDR3 is TGCGCCAGCAGTGAAGGAGGGTCGGGAGGAGGGTTTGATACGCAGTATTTT. It specifies CASSEGGSGGGFDTQYF. This chain links TRBV10-1 with TRBJ2-3, with TRBD2 matching 7 bases. The V gene's germline CDR1 is WNHNN and CDR2 SYGVQD (reference sequence). This CDR3 is built from 17 residues. J was trimmed by 6 bases and V by 3 bases; bases with no gene match: 15.

The chain links TRBV5-1 to TRBJ2-5, with D unresolved. Per the germline V gene, CDR1 is SGHRS and CDR2 is YFSETQ. There are 16 residues in the CDR3. Trimming removed 1 base at V and 1 base at J, with 14 bases between. CDR3 amino acids: CASSLFFPAPQETQYF. The CDR3 DNA follows: TGCGCCAGCAGCTTGTTCTTTCCAGCGCCCCAAGAGACCCAGTACTTC.

The rearrangement joins TRBV6-6 to TRBJ1-1, with unresolved D. CDR1 is MNHNY, CDR2 SVGAGI, per germline (reference sequence). With 2 bases removed from V and 1 base from J, the gap between germline ends came to 11 bases. This CDR3 spans 15 amino acids. CDR3 amino acids: CASSYPQHTNTEAFF. DNA of the CDR3: TGTGCCAGCAGTTACCCGCAGCACACGAACACTGAAGCTTTCTTT.

The CDR3 DNA reads TGCGCCAGCAGCCAAACAGACAGGGATTCGGCGACCCAGTACTTC. This codes for CASSQTDRDSATQYF. The chain recombines TRBV5-1 with TRBJ2-5; 7 bases map to TRBD1. Per germline, CDR1 SGHRS and CDR2 YFSETQ. The CDR3 spans 15 residues. J was trimmed by 7 bases and V by 4 bases; bases with no gene match: 13.

V gene TRBV6-1 combines with J gene TRBJ2-3, with D unclear. This CDR3 has 14 amino acids. Germline CDR1 and CDR2: MNHNS and SASEGT. V lost 3 bases and J lost 1, with 8 bases in between. The CDR3 sequence: CASSEVQGTDTQYF. The CDR3 DNA is TGTGCCAGCAGTGAGGTCCAGGGCACAGATACGCAGTATTTT.

The chain is built from TRBV6-1 and TRBJ1-3; unclear D gene. Trimming removed 5 bases at V and 4 bases at J, with 9 bases between. Per germline, CDR1 MNHNS and CDR2 SASEGT. The CDR3 is 13 amino acids. The CDR3 spells CASSSGIGNTIYF. The CDR3 bases are TGTGCCAGCAGTTCGGGGATCGGAAACACCATATATTTT.

The chain recombines TRBV11-2 with TRBJ2-3; a possible D gene is TRBD2 (6 bases). V was trimmed by 3 bases and J by 2 bases, leaving 12 bases between them. CDR1 and CDR2 from the germline V gene are SGHAT and FQNNGV. The CDR3 has 15 amino acids. The CDR3 spells CASSFRGLITDTQYF. The CDR3 DNA reads as TGTGCCAGCAGCTTTAGGGGACTTATCACAGATACGCAGTATTTT.

The chain has TRBV5-4 and TRBJ2-3, with D uncertain. Germline-derived CDR1 and CDR2 are SGHNT and YYREEE (reference sequence). The CDR3 is 14 residues long. Trimming took 6 bases from V and 4 from J, leaving 15 bases between them. CDR3 nucleotides: TGTGCCAGCACCAATGATCCGGGCTCAGATACGCAGTATTTT. Its translation is CASTNDPGSDTQYF. The whole variable domain, remainder taken from reference TRBV5-4 and TRBJ2-3, is ETGVTQSPTHLIKTRGQQVTLRCSSQSGHNTVSWYQQALGQGPQFIFQYYREEENGRGNFPPRFSGLQFPNYSSELNVNALELDDSALYLCASTNDPGSDTQYFGPGTRLTVL.

This chain connects TRBV11-3 to TRBJ2-6; D remains ambiguous. Trimming stripped 5 bases from V and 2 bases from J, with 13 bases between. Germline V gene sequence: CDR1 SGHNT, CDR2 YENEEA. The CDR3 contains 16 residues. The chain's CDR3 is CASSRGSDTGANVLTF. The CDR3 nucleotides read TGTGCCAGCAGCCGAGGCTCTGACACTGGGGCCAACGTCCTGACTTTC. Full variable domain (rest looked up from reference TRBV11-3 and TRBJ2-6): EAGVVQSPRYKIIEKKQPVAFWCNPISGHNTLYWYLQNLGQGPELLIRYENEEAVDDSQLPKDRFSAERLKGVDSTLKIQPAELGDSAVYLCASSRGSDTGANVLTFGAGSRLTVL.

This clone was picked up a small number of times. The chain links TRBV2 to TRBJ1-1; D gene ambiguous. Germline CDR1 is SNHLY and CDR2 is FYNNEI. The length of the CDR3 is 12 residues. Deletions cut 6 bases from V and 1 base from J, with 6 bases between. The CDR3 is CASRHRNTEAFF. The CDR3 nucleotides are TGTGCCAGCAGACACAGGAACACTGAAGCTTTCTTT.

V and J are TRBV6-5 and TRBJ2-2; 9 positions match TRBD2. This CDR3 comprises 15 residues. Germline CDR1 reads MNHEY; CDR2 reads SVGAGI. Trimming removed 5 bases from V and 6 bases from J; junction bases left unmatched: 7. The CDR3 protein is CASSARREGAGELFF. CDR3 nucleotides: TGTGCCAGCAGTGCGCGGCGGGAGGGGGCCGGGGAGCTGTTTTTT.

This chain joins TRBV29-1 and TRBJ2-1; perhaps TRBD2 as D (6 bases). The CDR3 totals 12 residues. CDR1 and CDR2 from the germline V gene are SQVTM and ANQGSEA. V was clipped by 0 bases and J by 12 bases, with 12 bases between them. The CDR3 DNA is TGCAGCGTTGAAGATCTGGGACTCCGGCAGTTCTTC. Amino acids: CSVEDLGLRQFF.

The genes are TRBV27 and TRBJ1-5; D is possibly TRBD1 (6 bases). The germline V gene has CDR1 MNHEY and CDR2 SMNVEV (reference sequence). The CDR3 is 15 amino acids. V lost 5 bases to trimming and J lost 3 bases, with 14 bases between them. The CDR3 region is CASSPQGVDNQPQHF. The CDR3 region has the DNA TGTGCCAGCAGTCCACAGGGTGTGGACAATCAGCCCCAGCATTTT.

J is TRBJ2-2 and V is TRBV10-1, with 8 positions matching TRBD1. V lost 5 bases and J lost 0; bases outside the gene matches: 2. This CDR3 spans 15 amino acids. Looked up from germline, CDR1 is WNHNN and CDR2 is SYGVQD (reference sequence). CDR3 residues: CASSPGQANTGELFF. The DNA of the CDR3 is TGCGCCAGCAGTCCGGGACAGGCGAACACCGGGGAGCTGTTTTTT.

V usage is TRBV2 and J usage is TRBJ2-2; D gene unclear. The CDR3 covers 15 residues. Per the germline V gene, CDR1 is SNHLY and CDR2 is FYNNEI. The V gene lost 1 base and the J gene lost 6 bases, with 12 bases spanning the gap. CDR3 in amino acids: CASSEVTFRAGELFF. CDR3 bases: TGTGCCAGCAGTGAAGTGACGTTTCGGGCCGGGGAGCTGTTTTTT.

The V call is TRBV5-1, the J call TRBJ1-1; the D gene is possibly TRBD1 (5 bases). Trimming removed 0 bases at V and 4 bases at J, with 16 bases between. CDR1 and CDR2 from the germline V gene are SGHRS and YFSETQ. This CDR3 region has 16 residues. This chain's CDR3 is CASSLAGGAPGTEAFF. CDR3 nucleotides: TGCGCCAGCAGCTTGGCCGGAGGGGCGCCGGGCACTGAAGCTTTCTTT. The variable domain in full, with the rest retrieved from reference TRBV5-1 and TRBJ1-1, is KAGVTQTPRYLIKTRGQQVTLSCSPISGHRSVSWYQQTPGQGLQFLFEYFSETQRNKGNFPGRFSGRQFSNSRSEMNVSTLELGDSALYLCASSLAGGAPGTEAFFGQGTRLTVV.

J is TRBJ1-2 and V is TRBV30; a weak D match, TRBD1 (5 bases). Germline CDR1 is GTSNPN and CDR2 is SVGIG (reference sequence). This CDR3 is built from 12 residues. Trimming left V 5 bases short and J 3 bases short, with 10 bases between. For the CDR3, the DNA is TGTGCCTGGGGCAGGGAAGACTATGGCTACACCTTC. Translated, it gives CAWGREDYGYTF.

The CDR3 coding sequence is TGCGCCAGCAGCCCCCGAGGGACAGGGGACGCAACTAATGAAAAACTGTTTTTT. It encodes CASSPRGTGDATNEKLFF. The rearrangement links TRBV5-1 to TRBJ1-4, with 10 bases that match TRBD1. The V segment lost 4 bases and the J segment 0 bases; nucleotides outside the gene matches: 9. In germline, CDR1 is SGHRS, CDR2 YFSETQ. The CDR3 is 18 residues long.